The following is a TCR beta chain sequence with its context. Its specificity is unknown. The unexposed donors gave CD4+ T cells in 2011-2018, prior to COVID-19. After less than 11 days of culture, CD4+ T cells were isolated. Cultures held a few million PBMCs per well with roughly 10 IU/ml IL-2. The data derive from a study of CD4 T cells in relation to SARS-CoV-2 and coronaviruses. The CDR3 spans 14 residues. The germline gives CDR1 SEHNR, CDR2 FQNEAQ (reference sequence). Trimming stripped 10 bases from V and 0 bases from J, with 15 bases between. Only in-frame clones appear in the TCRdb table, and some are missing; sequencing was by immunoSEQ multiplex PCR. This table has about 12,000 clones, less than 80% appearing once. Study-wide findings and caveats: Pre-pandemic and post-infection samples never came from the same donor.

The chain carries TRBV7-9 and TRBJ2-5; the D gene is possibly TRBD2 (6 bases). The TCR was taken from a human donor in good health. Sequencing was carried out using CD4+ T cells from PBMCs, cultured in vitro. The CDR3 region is CATPKGLNQETQYF. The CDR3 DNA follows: TGTGCCACCCCAAAGGGACTGAACCAAGAGACCCAGTACTTC.